The T cell receptor (beta chain) under discussion was sequenced for a study of cytomegalovirus exposure and HLA in healthy donors (dated by TCRdb to about 2017). Background on the whole study: An earlier analysis of roughly 500 of the donors reported 250 to 350 Gb of sequence data and approximately 110 million unique TCR beta sequences from about 179 million T cells. Approximately 310 gigabases of sequencing data and approximately 85 million unique TCR sequences were included in an early release covering about 700 HLA-typed donors. Of the roughly 420 genotyped donors, over 80% were placed in the genetic ancestry cluster associated with self-reported Caucasian donors. The study aimed to test whether signatures of past pathogen exposure could be identified by cataloging public T cell receptors. Using immunosequencing, the study profiled T cell repertoires from around 670 subjects and related those repertoires to cytomegalovirus serostatus. A separate validation cohort of over 95 different subjects was used in addition to the roughly 670-subject first cohort. High-throughput TCR immunosequencing, statistical association of individual TCRs with disease status, and machine learning were combined to predict cytomegalovirus infection status. A later analysis re-examined previously published TCR beta repertoires from over 500 donors and added high-resolution HLA genotyping to investigate patterns of TCR occurrence. Rather than using new phenotypic data, the later analysis identified candidate immune exposures from TCR beta sequences and from how often those sequences occurred across donors. To decide whether each TCR beta V gene segment behaved as functional or pseudogenic, an earlier analysis of nearly 600 of the donors relied on high-throughput TCR beta sequencing. Donor age, sex, ethnicity and CMV serostatus were compiled together with the repertoire data. Genome-wide SNP genotypes for about 65% of the roughly 670 donors were used in a later genetic analysis, which treated that subset as a discovery cohort. All discovery cohort repertoires had been generated using a single sequencing platform. Both class I and class II loci were covered by HLA typing, at four-digit resolution. Typing coverage differed by locus: A, B, C, DRB1 and DQB1 were typed in about 620-630 donors, DQA1 in about 500, DPA1 in 600 to 610, and DPB1 in 400 to 490. Several DR-DQ haplotypes were handled as single units for association and clustering because linkage in the cohort was strong. Across under 500 genotyped donors of the cohort, an average of about 250,000 unique TCR beta nucleotide sequences per donor were sequenced, and 15% to 20% of those sequences were non-productive. The study at large found these results: In a later analysis, about 16,000 TCR beta sequences were associated with specific HLA alleles at a false discovery rate of 0.05. Roughly uniform sequencing depth across donors was assumed in presence/absence analyses, although this assumption may not hold. A cluster of highly shared sequence variants was judged likely to represent a technical artifact of the sequencing pipeline. A few of the identified cytomegalovirus-associated TCR beta chains were confirmed in vitro to be specific for cytomegalovirus antigens. A later genetic analysis associated a missense DCLRE1C variant with V-gene and J-gene trimming of TCR beta chains, and an independent cohort replicated the association. According to a later analysis, TCR association rates differed among HLA loci, with DRB1 alleles showing the most associated TCRs and HLA-C alleles showing the fewest. Across donors, most TCR sequences were observed very rarely, whereas some public TCRs were present in many individuals. Correlated functional status among segregating V segments might reflect linkage disequilibrium, but an unknown experimental factor could not be ruled out. Because some donors lacked HLA typing at each locus, the association tests relied only on the typed subset. Strong co-occurrence of HLA alleles, especially DR and DQ, made assigning TCR associations to individual alleles difficult. The study gave a list of about 170 TCR beta chains associated with cytomegalovirus. In both the original and validation cohorts, the classifier was reported to diagnose cytomegalovirus status with high specificity and sensitivity. Because the 87-base-pair reads could not distinguish some IMGT-functional V segments, including TRBV6-2 and TRBV6-3, those segments were excluded. Immune exposure information for the cohort was limited to CMV serostatus. A later analysis found that HLA-associated TCR beta chains were more clonally expanded and had lower generation probabilities than equally common non-associated chains. A later analysis reported that several top co-occurrence clusters appeared linked to parvovirus B19, influenza, CMV and Epstein-Barr virus. Over 15 rarely observed V segments, including chromosome 9 orphons, were excluded from the earlier analysis of some 590 of the donors because counts were too low. Broadly in line with IMGT annotations, most TCR beta V segments showed up in productive rearrangements about 90% or about 30% of the time in an earlier analysis of approximately 640 of the donors. In a later analysis, most CMV-associated TCR beta chains were found to appear HLA-restricted, with HLA associations seemingly driven largely by CMV exposure. According to a later genetic analysis, donors in an Asian-associated ancestry cluster had fewer N-insertions in productive TCRs than the approximately 670-donor mean. A further reported finding was that TCR beta sequences accurately predicted the HLA-A and HLA-B alleles for most subjects in the first cohort. According to the authors, the approach could potentially be generalized to other disease states and immunological phenotypes. In this cohort, only TCR beta chains were sequenced, and detectable features were limited by the absence of alpha or paired-chain data.

Notes on this clone: This clone's antigen is unknown. Qualities for individual bases were not recorded, and no much larger clone is one base off.

Deletion took 0 bases off V and 2 bases off J, with a span of 14 bases between the germline ends. The germline V gene supplies CDR1 SGHRS and CDR2 YFSETQ. The CDR3 runs 16 residues from the cysteine to the phenylalanine. Only CDR3 DNA remains: 48 bases, in frame from the first base. Library prep was done by the immunoSEQ multiplex PCR assay. For the multiplex PCR, a mixture combining 60 forward primers for TCR Vbeta segments and 13 reverse primers for TCR Jbeta segments was used. Amplification of the CDR3 region of rearranged TCR beta genes was performed with a multiplex PCR assay on genomic DNA. The Illumina HiSeq System was used to sequence the amplified TCR beta libraries as 87-base-pair reads. On the authors' methods: A later analysis counted about 80 million unique TCR beta chains across the 550 to 700 repertoires, and some 12 million of these chains were shared by at least two donors. A nearest-neighbor algorithm error-corrected the raw reads and collapsed the reads into unique sequences, merging closely related sequences to remove PCR and sequencing errors. CDR3 sequences were aligned to IMGT reference sequences to assign V, D and J gene segments. For a sequence to be retained, a match of at least six nucleotides to both a V gene segment and a J gene segment was required. Rearrangements were classified as productive when the CDR3 lacked stop codons and remained in frame with V and J, and all other rearrangements were classified as non-productive. Following IMGT convention, CDR3 was defined as the stretch from the second conserved V-encoded cysteine up to the conserved J-encoded phenylalanine. The earlier analysis of 550 to 650 of the donors excluded any sequence lacking an unambiguous match to a single V gene segment. An earlier analysis of 450 to 650 of the donors called V segments functional above 56.7% productive rearrangements and segregating when the between-donor standard deviation exceeded 5%. A statistical classification framework was built for diagnosing cytomegalovirus status from the catalog of TCR beta chain sequences. In a later analysis, TCR nucleotide sequences were compared against IMGT/GENE-DB human TR gene sequences so that V and J genes could be assigned. A later analysis assigned CDR3 sequences and most-parsimonious VDJ recombination scenarios with the TCRdist pipeline. A later analysis defined each TCR beta chain by its CDR3 amino acid sequence plus V-gene family, and excluded reads lacking a unique V-gene family. A later analysis removed nearly 600 highly shared, low-generation-probability nucleotide sequences to deal with suspected cross-contamination and a sequencing artifact. A later analysis calculated a clonal expansion index for each public chain from normalized within-repertoire ranks of inferred template counts. A later analysis computed generation probabilities with a VDJ recombination model fitted to out-of-frame rearrangements, and checked the results against IGoR. Hypergeometric tests were used in a later analysis to score TCR-TCR, TCR-HLA and TCR-CMV co-occurrence, with a repertoire-size bias correction applied to the TCR pairs. To estimate false discovery rates, a later analysis permuted the HLA or CMV assignments 20 times. In a later analysis, co-occurring TCRs were grouped using DBSCAN, with TCRdist sequence similarity added in when clustering inside HLA-allele-positive subsets. Co-occurrence clustering excluded repertoires with fewer than 30,000 or more than 120,000 public chains, plus five with anomalous nucleotide sharing. TCRdb obtained this table from immuneACCESS and retained in-frame rearrangements with V and J assigned. These tables miss some clones; where compared with another copy, unresolved V genes account for less than half of the shortfall, and the remainder is unexplained. That table furnishes V, J and clone size, whereas the DNA furnished D and trimming. The sample contains 130,000 to 150,000 clones, approximately 80% of them found a single time. Clones ranked in the top ten supply just over 5% of the sample.

In total, 630 or so healthy bone marrow donors made up the cohort. At the time of sampling, all cohort members were nominally healthy, though unrecorded immune exposures were likely present. The donor tested CMV seronegative and was one of the 352 seronegative cohort members. Every donor gave a peripheral blood sample, and the peripheral blood mononuclear cells from that sample were used for TCR beta sequencing. The Qiagen DNeasy Blood Extraction Kit was used to extract genomic DNA from the blood cell samples. The chain joins TRBV5-1 to TRBJ2-5, and perhaps TRBD1 as D gene, on 5 matching bases. The sequence was collected from a male donor in good health and CMV-seronegative. Sequencing input: PBMCs. The bases are TGCGCCAGCAGCTTGGGGGGCTCGAGTATACAAGAGACCCAGTACTTC. Translated, this gives CASSLGGSSIQETQYF.